Shown below are 29 T cell receptor beta chains from a single sample sequenced in a study of blood T cell repertoires in COVID-19. Libraries were prepared by immunoSEQ multiplex PCR; TCRdb keeps only in-frame clonotypes and omits some of them. This sample carries approximately 190,000 clones, roughly 80% of them seen once, and the ten largest clones take about 20%. The material sequenced was peripheral blood. These receptors all stem from a human donor in a cohort sampled during active COVID-19.

The V gene is TRBV7-8, the J gene TRBJ2-1; 11 nucleotides agree with TRBD1. The CDR3 consists of 16 residues. The V segment lost 0 bases and the J segment 9 bases; nucleotides outside the gene matches: 7. CDR1 SGHVS and CDR2 FQNEAQ come from the germline V gene. CDR3 protein: CASSLADRGLYGEQFF. In nucleotides, the CDR3 is TGTGCCAGCAGCTTAGCGGACAGGGGGCTTTACGGTGAGCAGTTCTTC.

This sequence joins TRBV10-3 and TRBJ1-3; TRBD1 matches 7 bases. The germline gives CDR1 ENHRY, CDR2 SYGVKD. The CDR3 is made up of 13 amino acids. V shed 8 bases and J 4 bases; nucleotides not matched to a gene: 5. The CDR3 loop reads CAIQTGAGNTIYF. DNA of the CDR3: TGTGCCATCCAAACAGGGGCAGGAAACACCATATATTTT.

The V call is TRBV10-3, the J call TRBJ2-3; D is possibly TRBD1 (7 bases). Germline-derived CDR1 and CDR2 are ENHRY and SYGVKD. V lost 7 bases, J lost 6 bases, and 29 bases lay in between. There are 18 residues in the CDR3. As DNA, the CDR3 is TGTGCCATCAACAGAGGACAGGAGGGAGGTGTGGGACATGATACGCAGTATTTT. Translated, it gives CAINRGQEGGVGHDTQYF.

This chain links TRBV27 with TRBJ2-1; D is possibly TRBD1 (6 bases). Germline CDR1 is MNHEY and CDR2 is SMNVEV (reference sequence). V dropped 5 bases and J dropped 0 bases, with 11 bases sitting between them. This CDR3 has 15 amino acids. For the CDR3, the DNA is TGTGCCAGCAGTCCGGACAGAAGCTCCTACAATGAGCAGTTCTTC. Encoded protein: CASSPDRSSYNEQFF.

The rearrangement joins TRBV11-2 to TRBJ2-3; weak D call: TRBD2 (5 bases). This CDR3 contains 15 residues. Germline V CDR1 and CDR2: SGHAT, FQNNGV. Trimming pared 0 bases from V and 0 bases from J, leaving 7 bases between. The CDR3 sequence is CASSLEGSSTDTQYF. In nucleotides, the CDR3 is TGTGCCAGCAGCTTAGAGGGGAGTAGCACAGATACGCAGTATTTT.

The chain combines TRBV4-1 with TRBJ1-4; unclear D gene. The CDR3 is 14 residues long. Per germline, CDR1 MGHRA and CDR2 YSYEKL. With 0 bases removed from V and 3 bases from J, the gap between germline ends came to 5 bases. The chain's CDR3 is CASSQEASNEKLFF. CDR3 bases: TGCGCCAGCAGCCAAGAAGCCTCTAATGAAAAACTGTTTTTT.

The V and J genes are TRBV3-1 (or the pseudogene TRBV3-2) and TRBJ2-3; maybe TRBD1 (5 bases). V lost 1 base and J 2 bases, leaving 10 bases between the germline ends. This CDR3 is 15 amino acids long. The germline V gene has CDR1 LGHDT and CDR2 YNNKEL (reference sequence). CDR3 residues: CASSQGRTYTDTQYF. CDR3 sequence (DNA): TGTGCCAGCAGCCAAGGCCGGACATACACAGATACGCAGTATTTT.

The rearrangement links TRBV10-3 to TRBJ1-1, with TRBD1 identical over 10 bases. The V and J ends lost 7 bases and 5 bases, in that order; junction bases with no gene match: 13. CDR1 is ENHRY and CDR2 is SYGVKD in the germline V gene. This CDR3 contains 16 residues. The CDR3 DNA follows: TGTGCCATCACCCCGGGGGTTGGGGACAGGGGTACTGAAGCTTTCTTT. Translating it yields CAITPGVGDRGTEAFF.

The chain combines TRBV5-6 with TRBJ1-2, with D perhaps TRBD1 (5 bases). Per the germline V gene, CDR1 is SGHDT and CDR2 is YYEEEE. The CDR3 consists of 14 residues. V was cut by 0 bases and J by 3 bases, with 9 bases left in between. CDR3 sequence (DNA): TGTGCCAGCAGCTTGGGGGGACTGTACTATGGCTACACCTTC. Translation: CASSLGGLYYGYTF.

V and J are TRBV4-1 and TRBJ2-1; the match to TRBD2 covers 11 bases. With 0 bases clipped from V and 4 bases from J, the junction kept 5 bases outside the gene matches. From germline, CDR1 is MGHRA and CDR2 YSYEKL. CDR3 length: 17 amino acids. CDR3 nucleotides: TGCGCCAGCAGCCAAGACCTGTTAGCGGGAGGGTACAATGAGCAGTTCTTC. This sequence encodes CASSQDLLAGGYNEQFF.

V is TRBV19 and J is TRBJ1-1; perhaps TRBD1 as D (6 bases). The CDR3 spans 16 residues. The V end lost 7 bases, the J end lost 1 base, and 19 bases lay between the germline ends. Germline lookup yields CDR1 LNHDA and CDR2 SQIVND (reference sequence). The CDR3 here is CASIRRRGRGNTEAFF. As DNA, the CDR3 is TGTGCCAGTATTCGTCGTCGTGGCAGGGGGAACACTGAAGCTTTCTTT.

The rearrangement uses TRBV28 and TRBJ1-5; D is unclear. Germline assignment: CDR1 MDHEN and CDR2 SYDVKM. Between the trimmed V and J ends, which lost 3 bases and 6 bases, there was a span of 9 bases. This CDR3 has 13 amino acids. The CDR3 DNA follows: TGTGCCAGCAGTTTTTCTCGGGTTCAGCCCCAGCATTTT. It translates to CASSFSRVQPQHF.

This chain uses TRBV5-1 with TRBJ2-2; 7 positions agree with TRBD1. There are 15 residues in the CDR3. CDR1 and CDR2 from the germline V gene are SGHRS and YFSETQ. The J segment lost 1 base and the V segment lost 4 bases, leaving 4 bases of the junction unmatched. Here the CDR3 reads CASSPGTVNTGELFF. The DNA of the CDR3 is TGCGCCAGCAGCCCCGGGACAGTGAACACCGGGGAGCTGTTTTTT.

This chain connects TRBV7-8 to TRBJ2-7, with TRBD1 matching 7 bases. With 4 bases clipped from V and 3 bases from J, the junction kept 0 bases outside the gene matches. Germline assignment: CDR1 SGHVS and CDR2 FQNEAQ. The CDR3 has 12 amino acids. Written as DNA, the CDR3 is TGTGCCAGCAGCTGGGACAGCTACGAGCAGTACTTC. It yields the protein CASSWDSYEQYF.

The V and J genes are TRBV5-1 and TRBJ1-2; perhaps TRBD1 as D (6 bases). Germline V CDR1 and CDR2: SGHRS, YFSETQ. There are 14 residues in the CDR3. V was trimmed by 4 bases and J by 5 bases, leaving 15 bases between them. The CDR3 coding sequence is TGCGCCAGCAGCCCCGAGGGGGGGCCTTATGGCTACACCTTC. This sequence encodes CASSPEGGPYGYTF.

The chain joins TRBV7-8 to TRBJ2-3; a possible D gene is TRBD2 (6 bases). With 2 bases removed from V and 3 bases from J, the gap between germline ends came to 12 bases. The CDR3 is 15 residues long. The germline gives CDR1 SGHVS, CDR2 FQNEAQ. CDR3 in DNA: TGTGCCAGCAGCTTACGACACGGGGGAACAGATACGCAGTATTTT. Amino acid sequence: CASSLRHGGTDTQYF.

The CDR3 is CAWRASGYTGELFF. The CDR3 DNA is TGTGCCTGGAGAGCTAGCGGGTACACCGGGGAGCTGTTTTTT. The rearrangement joins TRBV30 to TRBJ2-2; 8 bases are shared with TRBD2. J was trimmed by 3 bases and V by 3 bases; bases with no gene match: 3. The CDR3 covers 14 residues. Germline CDR1 is GTSNPN and CDR2 is SVGIG (reference sequence). The full variable domain, with the rest looked up from reference TRBV30 and TRBJ2-2, is SQTIHQWPATLVQPVGSPLSLECTVEGTSNPNLYWYRQAAGRGLQLLFYSVGIGQISSEVPQNLSASRPQDRQFILSSKKLLLSDSGFYLCAWRASGYTGELFFGEGSRLTVL.

The chain employs TRBV18 and TRBJ2-1; 8 nucleotides match TRBD2. Germline trimming cut 5 bases from V and 6 bases from J; bases unmatched to any gene: 9. Germline CDR1 is KGHSH and CDR2 is LQKENI. The CDR3 runs to 15 residues. The CDR3 nucleotides are TGTGCCAGCTCAGCGGGGGGCGCCCCTGGCAATGAGCAGTTCTTC. Protein sequence: CASSAGGAPGNEQFF.

The CDR3 is CASSQGVETQYF. CDR3 bases: TGTGCCAGCAGCCAGGGGGTAGAGACCCAGTACTTC. The chain uses TRBV7-9 and TRBJ2-5; TRBD1 aligns across 7 bases. Germline CDR1 SEHNR, CDR2 FQNEAQ (reference sequence). V trimming: 5 bases; J trimming: 4 bases; junction bases outside the gene matches: 1. This CDR3 region has 12 residues.

The chain joins TRBV6-1 to TRBJ2-4, with D maybe TRBD2 (6 bases). The germline V gene encodes CDR1 MNHNS and CDR2 SASEGT. With 1 base removed from V and 8 bases from J, the gap between germline ends came to 9 bases. The CDR3 is 13 residues long. CDR3 coding DNA: TGTGCCAGCAGTGAAGAGGGGACTTACATTCAGTACTTC. Amino acids: CASSEEGTYIQYF.

The chain is built from TRBV30 and TRBJ1-2; TRBD1 might be the D (6 bases). This CDR3 comprises 13 residues. The V gene lost 3 bases and the J gene lost 2 bases, with 10 bases spanning the gap. Germline CDR1 and CDR2: GTSNPN and SVGIG (reference sequence). The CDR3 bases are TGTGCCTGGAGACAGGGAAAAAACTATGGCTACACCTTC. Protein: CAWRQGKNYGYTF.

V is TRBV5-1 and J is TRBJ1-1, with D maybe TRBD1 (6 bases). This CDR3 spans 16 amino acids. V lost 0 bases and J 1 base, leaving 13 bases between the germline ends. Looked up from germline, CDR1 is SGHRS and CDR2 is YFSETQ. The CDR3 reads CASSLAGGGQNTEAFF. CDR3 DNA: TGCGCCAGCAGCTTGGCCGGCGGGGGGCAGAACACTGAAGCTTTCTTT. The entire variable domain, with the rest obtained from reference TRBV5-1 and TRBJ1-1, is as follows: KAGVTQTPRYLIKTRGQQVTLSCSPISGHRSVSWYQQTPGQGLQFLFEYFSETQRNKGNFPGRFSGRQFSNSRSEMNVSTLELGDSALYLCASSLAGGGQNTEAFFGQGTRLTVV.

The chain carries TRBV4-2 and TRBJ1-2, with a possible D match to TRBD1 (6 bases). V shed 2 bases and J shed 7 bases, with 8 bases lying between them. The V gene's germline CDR1 is LGHNA and CDR2 YNFKEQ. This CDR3 spans 12 amino acids. The CDR3 region has the DNA TGTGCCAGCAGCCAAACAGGGCTTGGCTACACCTTC. The encoded protein is CASSQTGLGYTF.

This chain connects TRBV5-1 to TRBJ1-1; maybe TRBD1 (6 bases). The CDR3 has 13 residues. Germline lookup yields CDR1 SGHRS and CDR2 YFSETQ. V lost 3 bases, J lost 5 bases, and 11 bases lay in between. The CDR3 is CASSWMQGTEAFF. In nucleotides, the CDR3 is TGCGCCAGCAGCTGGATGCAGGGGACTGAAGCTTTCTTT.

This clone has just a few counts. The chain joins TRBV28 to TRBJ1-5; 10 nucleotides line up with TRBD1. The CDR3 is made up of 14 amino acids. Germline CDR1 reads MDHEN; CDR2 reads SYDVKM. Trimming at V came to 3 bases and at J to 6 bases, leaving 2 bases not matched to a gene. CDR3 in DNA: TGTGCCAGCAGTTTGGACAGGGGGACTCAGCCCCAGCATTTT. Its protein product is CASSLDRGTQPQHF. The full variable domain, with the rest looked up from reference TRBV28 and TRBJ1-5, is DVKVTQSSRYLVKRTGEKVFLECVQDMDHENMFWYRQDPGLGLRLIYFSYDVKMKEKGDIPEGYSVSREKKERFSLILESASTNQTSMYLCASSLDRGTQPQHFGDGTRLSIL.

This clone appeared a few times. The chain is built from TRBV6-2 or TRBV6-3 and TRBJ2-3, with 15 bases lining up with TRBD2. In germline, CDR1 is MNHEY, CDR2 SVGEGT. The V segment lost 5 bases and the J segment 11 bases; nucleotides outside the gene matches: 5. The CDR3 runs 14 residues. The CDR3 nucleotides are TGTGCCAGCAGTGGGACTAGCGGGGGGCTCGGGCAGTATTTT. This translates into CASSGTSGGLGQYF.

V is TRBV2 and J is TRBJ2-1; 9 bases are shared with TRBD2. This CDR3 has 14 residues. CDR1 and CDR2 (germline): SNHLY, FYNNEI. The ends lost 8 bases at V and 2 bases at J; junction bases unmatched: 4. The CDR3 sequence: CASQAGGPYNEQFF. CDR3 DNA sequence: TGTGCCAGCCAGGCGGGAGGGCCCTACAATGAGCAGTTCTTC.

The rearrangement uses TRBV28 and TRBJ2-2; D ambiguous. The germline CDR1 and CDR2 sequences are MDHEN and SYDVKM. The CDR3 has 12 residues. V lost 5 bases to trimming and J lost 4 bases, with 5 bases between them. CDR3 bases: TGTGCCAGCAGTAGAGCCACCGGGGAGCTGTTTTTT. Its protein product is CASSRATGELFF.

V usage is TRBV5-1 and J usage is TRBJ1-6; 7 bases agree with TRBD1. The CDR3 spans 13 residues. Unmatched junction bases numbered 2, after V lost 4 bases and J lost 7 bases. Germline V gene sequence: CDR1 SGHRS, CDR2 YFSETQ. The CDR3, as DNA: TGCGCCAGCAGCCGGGACAGCAATTCACCCCTCCACTTT. Its protein is CASSRDSNSPLHF.